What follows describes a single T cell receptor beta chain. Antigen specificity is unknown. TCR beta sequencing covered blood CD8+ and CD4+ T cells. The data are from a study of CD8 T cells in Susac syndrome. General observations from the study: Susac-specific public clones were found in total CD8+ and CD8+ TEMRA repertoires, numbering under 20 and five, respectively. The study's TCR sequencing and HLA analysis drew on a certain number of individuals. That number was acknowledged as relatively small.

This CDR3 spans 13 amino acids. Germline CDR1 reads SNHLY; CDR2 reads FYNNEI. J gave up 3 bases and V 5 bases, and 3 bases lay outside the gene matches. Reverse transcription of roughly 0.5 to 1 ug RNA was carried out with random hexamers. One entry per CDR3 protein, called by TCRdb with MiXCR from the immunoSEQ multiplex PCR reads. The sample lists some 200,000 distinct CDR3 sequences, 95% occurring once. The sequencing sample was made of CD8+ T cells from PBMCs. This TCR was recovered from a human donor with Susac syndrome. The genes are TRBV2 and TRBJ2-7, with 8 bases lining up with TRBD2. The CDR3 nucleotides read TGTGCCAGCAGTCGGACTAGCCGCTACGAGCAGTACTTC. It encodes CASSRTSRYEQYF.